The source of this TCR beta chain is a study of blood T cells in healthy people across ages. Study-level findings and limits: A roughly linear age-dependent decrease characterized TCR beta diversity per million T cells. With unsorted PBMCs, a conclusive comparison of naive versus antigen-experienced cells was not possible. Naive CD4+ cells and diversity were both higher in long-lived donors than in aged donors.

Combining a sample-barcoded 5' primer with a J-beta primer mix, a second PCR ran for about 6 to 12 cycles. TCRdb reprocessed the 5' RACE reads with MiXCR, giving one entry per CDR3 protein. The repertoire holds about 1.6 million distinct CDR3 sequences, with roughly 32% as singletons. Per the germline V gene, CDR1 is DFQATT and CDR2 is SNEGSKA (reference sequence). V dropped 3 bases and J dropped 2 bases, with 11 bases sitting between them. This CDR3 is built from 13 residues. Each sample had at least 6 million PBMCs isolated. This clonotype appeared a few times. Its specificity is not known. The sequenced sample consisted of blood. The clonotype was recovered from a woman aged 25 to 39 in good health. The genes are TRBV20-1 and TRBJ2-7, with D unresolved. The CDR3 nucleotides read TGCAGTGCTAGCCGCCAACCTCCCTACGAGCAGTACTTC. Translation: CSASRQPPYEQYF.